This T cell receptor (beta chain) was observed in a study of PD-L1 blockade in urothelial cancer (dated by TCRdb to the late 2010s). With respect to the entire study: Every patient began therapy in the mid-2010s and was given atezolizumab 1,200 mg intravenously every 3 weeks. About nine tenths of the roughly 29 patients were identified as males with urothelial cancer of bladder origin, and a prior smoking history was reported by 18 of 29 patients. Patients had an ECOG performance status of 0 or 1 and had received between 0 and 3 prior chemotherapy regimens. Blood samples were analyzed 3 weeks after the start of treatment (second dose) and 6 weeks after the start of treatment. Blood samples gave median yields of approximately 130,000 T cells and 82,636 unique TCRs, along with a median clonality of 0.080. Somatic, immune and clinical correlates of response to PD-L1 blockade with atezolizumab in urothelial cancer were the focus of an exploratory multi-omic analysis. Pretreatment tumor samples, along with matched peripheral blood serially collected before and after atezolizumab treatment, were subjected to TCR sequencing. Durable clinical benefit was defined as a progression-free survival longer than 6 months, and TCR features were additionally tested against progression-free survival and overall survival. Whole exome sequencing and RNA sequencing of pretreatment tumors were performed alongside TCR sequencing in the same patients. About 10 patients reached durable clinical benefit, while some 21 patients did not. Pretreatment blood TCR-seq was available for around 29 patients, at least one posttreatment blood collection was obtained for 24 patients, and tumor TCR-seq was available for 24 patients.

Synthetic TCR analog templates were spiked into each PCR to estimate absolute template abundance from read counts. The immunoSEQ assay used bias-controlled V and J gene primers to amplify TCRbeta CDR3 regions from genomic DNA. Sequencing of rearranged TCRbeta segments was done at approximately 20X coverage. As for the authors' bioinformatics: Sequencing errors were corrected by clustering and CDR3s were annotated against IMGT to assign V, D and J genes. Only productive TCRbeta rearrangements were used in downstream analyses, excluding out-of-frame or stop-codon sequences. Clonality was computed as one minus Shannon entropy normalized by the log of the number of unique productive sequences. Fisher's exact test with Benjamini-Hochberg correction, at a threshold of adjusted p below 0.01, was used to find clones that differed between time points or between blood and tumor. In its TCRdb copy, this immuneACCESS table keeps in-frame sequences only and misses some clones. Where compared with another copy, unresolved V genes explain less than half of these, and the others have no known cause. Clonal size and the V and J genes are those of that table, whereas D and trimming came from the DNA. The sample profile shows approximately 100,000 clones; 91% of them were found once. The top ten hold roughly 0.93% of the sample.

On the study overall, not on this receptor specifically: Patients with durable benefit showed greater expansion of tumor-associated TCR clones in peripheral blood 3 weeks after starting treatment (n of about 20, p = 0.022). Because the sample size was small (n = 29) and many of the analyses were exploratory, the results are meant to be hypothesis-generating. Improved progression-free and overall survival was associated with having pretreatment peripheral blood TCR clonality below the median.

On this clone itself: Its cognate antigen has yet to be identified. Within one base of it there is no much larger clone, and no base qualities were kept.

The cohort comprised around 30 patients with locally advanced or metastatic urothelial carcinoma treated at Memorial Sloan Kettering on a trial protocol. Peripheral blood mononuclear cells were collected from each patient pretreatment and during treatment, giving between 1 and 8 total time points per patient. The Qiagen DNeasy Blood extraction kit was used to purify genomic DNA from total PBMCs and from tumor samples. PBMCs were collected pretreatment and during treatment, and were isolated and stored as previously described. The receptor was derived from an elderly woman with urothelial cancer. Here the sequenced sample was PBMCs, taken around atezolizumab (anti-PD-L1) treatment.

The CDR3 amino acid sequence is: CASMVRFTTGELFF. The nucleotide sequence reads TGTGCCAGCATGGTCAGATTTACCACCGGGGAGCTGTTTTTT. The V and J genes are TRBV27 and TRBJ2-2; confidence is insufficient to name the D gene. V is shortened by 7 bases, J by 4 bases, and the region joining them spans 13 bases. Including the terminal cysteine and phenylalanine, the CDR3 comprises 14 residues. The read is trimmed to its CDR3 DNA, 42 bases read in frame from base 1. CDR1 and CDR2 (MNHEY, SMNVEV) derive from the germline V gene (reference sequence).